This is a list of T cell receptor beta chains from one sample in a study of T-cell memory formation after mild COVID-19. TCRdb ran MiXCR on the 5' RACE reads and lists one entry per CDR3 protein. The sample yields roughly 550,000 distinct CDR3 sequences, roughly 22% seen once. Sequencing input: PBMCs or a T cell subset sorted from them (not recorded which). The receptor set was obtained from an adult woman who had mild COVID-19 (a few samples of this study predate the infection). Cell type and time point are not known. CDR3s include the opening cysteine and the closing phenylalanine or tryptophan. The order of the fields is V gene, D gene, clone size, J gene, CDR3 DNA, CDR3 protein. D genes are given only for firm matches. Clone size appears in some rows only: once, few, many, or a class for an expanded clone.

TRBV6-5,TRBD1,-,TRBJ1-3,TGTGCCAGCAGCTATGCCGGGACAGGGGGGTCCGGGGGAAACACCATATATTTT,CASSYAGTGGSGGNTIYF
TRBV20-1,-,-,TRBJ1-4,TGCAGTGTGACTCGAGGAGAAAAACTGTTTTTT,CSVTRGEKLFF
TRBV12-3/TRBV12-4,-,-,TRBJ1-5,TGTGCCAGCAGTTTTGCGAACAGGGACAATCAGCCCCAGCATTTT,CASSFANRDNQPQHF
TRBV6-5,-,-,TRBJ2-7,TGTGCCAGCAGTTACTCGCGAGACGAGCAGTACTTC,CASSYSRDEQYF
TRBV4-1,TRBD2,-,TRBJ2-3,TGCGCCAGCAGCCACAAGTCATTGCTAGCGGGGGGTGGCACAGATACGCAGTATTTT,CASSHKSLLAGGGTDTQYF
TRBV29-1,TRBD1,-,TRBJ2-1,TGCAGCGTTATAGACAGGGGAACCTACAATGAGCAGTTCTTC,CSVIDRGTYNEQFF
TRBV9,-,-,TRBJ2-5,TGTGCCAGCAGCCCAGGGGAGGGCCTCGGAGAGACCCAGTACTTC,CASSPGEGLGETQYF
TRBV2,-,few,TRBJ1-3,TGTGCCAGCAGTCAACAGCCTCTGGTTCCCGGAAACACCATATATTTT,CASSQQPLVPGNTIYF
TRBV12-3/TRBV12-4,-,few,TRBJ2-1,TGTGCCAGCGCCAAAGCAGGGGCGGGTGGAACCCGGAGGTATGAGCAGTTCTTC,CASAKAGAGGTRRYEQFF
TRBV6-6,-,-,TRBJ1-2,TGTGCCAGCAGCCCGACAGAGGCGGGTTACACCTTC,CASSPTEAGYTF
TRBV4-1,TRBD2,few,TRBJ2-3,TGCGCCAGCAGCACCGGGACTAGGACGTATTTT,CASSTGTRTYF
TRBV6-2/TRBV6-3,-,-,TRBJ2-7,TGTGCCAGCAGCCGGACAGCATGGGGAGCTCCTCGCTACGAGCAGTACTTC,CASSRTAWGAPRYEQYF
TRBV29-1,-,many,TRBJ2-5,TGCAGCGTTGACAGGGGCGCGGGGGAGACCCAGTACTTC,CSVDRGAGETQYF
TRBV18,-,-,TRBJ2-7,TGTGCCAGCTCACCACCACAGGGCTCCCGACACGAGCAGTACTTC,CASSPPQGSRHEQYF
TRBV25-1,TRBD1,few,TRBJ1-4,TGTGCCAGCAGGGGACAGGGGGTAGCTAATGAAAAACTGTTTTTT,CASRGQGVANEKLFF
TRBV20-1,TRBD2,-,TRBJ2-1,TGCACCCTTATTCCGGGGGGGCCAAGTCCTGAGCAGTTCTTC,CTLIPGGPSPEQFF
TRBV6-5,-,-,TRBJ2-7,TGTGCCAGCAGTTACTTAGGACGGGACTCCTACGAGCAGTACTTC,CASSYLGRDSYEQYF
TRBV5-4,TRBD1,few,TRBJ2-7,TGTGCCAGCAGTTCTACCAGGGACAGGGGATTTTACGAGCAGTACTTC,CASSSTRDRGFYEQYF
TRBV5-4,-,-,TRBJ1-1,TGTGCCAGCAGCCCTGCGACAGGCAGAGCGGGCACTGAAGCTTTCTTT,CASSPATGRAGTEAFF
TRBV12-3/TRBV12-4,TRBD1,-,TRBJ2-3,TGTGCCAGCAGTTTAGATCCGGGACAGGGTTCGGGAGATACGCAGTATTTT,CASSLDPGQGSGDTQYF
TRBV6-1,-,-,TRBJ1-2,TGTGCCGGACAAGAGCAGGGCTTGGCTGGCTACACCTTC,CAGQEQGLAGYTF
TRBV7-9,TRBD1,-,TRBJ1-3,TGTGCCAGCAGCTTAGGCCAGGGGGAAAGAAACACCATATATTTT,CASSLGQGERNTIYF
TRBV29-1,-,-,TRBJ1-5,TGCAGCGTTGGTACCTCAGAAGGGCAGCCCCAGCATTTT,CSVGTSEGQPQHF
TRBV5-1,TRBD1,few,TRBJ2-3,TGCGCCAGCAGCCCTGGACAGGAGATGGGTACGCAGTATTTT,CASSPGQEMGTQYF
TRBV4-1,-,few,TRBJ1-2,TGCGCCAGCAGCCAATACGCAGGCAACTATGGCTACACCTTC,CASSQYAGNYGYTF
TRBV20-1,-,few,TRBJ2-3,TGCAGTGCTAGGCGACAGTCGATAAACACAGATACGCAGTATTTT,CSARRQSINTDTQYF
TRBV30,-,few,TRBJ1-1,TGTGCCTGGAGAGGGACGGGGAACACTGAAGCTTTCTTT,CAWRGTGNTEAFF
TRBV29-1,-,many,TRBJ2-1,TGCAGCGTCGACCCGGGACTCCACTACAATGAGCAGTTCTTC,CSVDPGLHYNEQFF
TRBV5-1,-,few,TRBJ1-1,TGCGCCAGCAGCTTTACAGGGCATAGCACTGAAGCTTTCTTT,CASSFTGHSTEAFF
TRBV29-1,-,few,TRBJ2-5,TGCATCGGAGAATTCCAAGAGACCCAGTACTTC,CIGEFQETQYF
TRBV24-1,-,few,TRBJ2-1,TGTGCCACCAGTGGCGACACCTCCTACAATGAGCAGTTCTTC,CATSGDTSYNEQFF
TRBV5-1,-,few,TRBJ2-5,TGCGCCAGCAGCTTGGGAGGAGGGATGGAGACCCAGTACTTC,CASSLGGGMETQYF
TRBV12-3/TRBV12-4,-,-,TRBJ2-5,TGTGCCAGCAGTTGGACTTCCCTGGGGGAGACCCAGTACTTC,CASSWTSLGETQYF
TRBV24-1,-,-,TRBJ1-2,TGTGCCACCAGTGATGCGGGAAACTATGGCTACACCTTC,CATSDAGNYGYTF
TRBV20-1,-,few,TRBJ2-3,TGCAGTGCTAGAGGCCCCTATGGGGGCACAGATACGCAGTATTTT,CSARGPYGGTDTQYF
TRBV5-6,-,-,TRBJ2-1,TGTGCCAGCAGCGCGGAGTTTGAGCAGTTCTTC,CASSAEFEQFF
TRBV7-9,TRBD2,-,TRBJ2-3,TGTGCCAGCAGCCGGACCCTAGCGGGGGGCACAGATACGCAGTATTTT,CASSRTLAGGTDTQYF
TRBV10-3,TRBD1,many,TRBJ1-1,TGTGCCATCAGTGTCAGGGGGGGCACTGAAGCTTTCTTT,CAISVRGGTEAFF
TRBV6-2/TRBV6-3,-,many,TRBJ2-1,TGTGCCAGCAGTTACTCGTCTAACAATGAGCAGTTCTTC,CASSYSSNNEQFF
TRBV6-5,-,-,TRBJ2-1,TGTGCCAGCAAGAGTCCCGGAGGGGGAGGTGAGCAGTTCTTC,CASKSPGGGGEQFF
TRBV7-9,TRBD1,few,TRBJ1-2,TGTGCCAGCAGCTCTCCGGACAGGGTCGGATTGGGGGGCTACACCTTC,CASSSPDRVGLGGYTF
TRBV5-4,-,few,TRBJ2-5,TGTGCCAGCAGCTTGGGGACACCTCAAGAGACCCAGTACTTC,CASSLGTPQETQYF
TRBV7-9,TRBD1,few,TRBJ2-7,TGTGCCAGCAGCCCCCCGGGACAGGGCGCCGAGCAGTACTTC,CASSPPGQGAEQYF
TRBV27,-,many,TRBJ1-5,TGTGCCAGCAGTTCCCTCTCGGCAGGATCTATGAATCAGCCCCAGCATTTT,CASSSLSAGSMNQPQHF
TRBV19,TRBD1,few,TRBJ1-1,TGTGCCAGTTACAGGGGGAACACTGAAGCTTTCTTT,CASYRGNTEAFF
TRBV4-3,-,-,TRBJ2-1,TGCGCCAGCAGCCAAGAGACGGGCGGATACAATGAGCAGTTCTTC,CASSQETGGYNEQFF
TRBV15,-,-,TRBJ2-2,TGTGCCACCAGCAGAGATAGCGGACAGAACACCGGGGAGCTGTTTTTT,CATSRDSGQNTGELFF
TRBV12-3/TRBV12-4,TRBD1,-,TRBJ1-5,TGTGCCAGCACCCCATTTGGGACAGAAAATCAGCCCCAGCATTTT,CASTPFGTENQPQHF
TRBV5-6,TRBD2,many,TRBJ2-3,TGTGCCAGCAGCTTGATAGCGGGAGGTAGAGATACGCAGTATTTT,CASSLIAGGRDTQYF
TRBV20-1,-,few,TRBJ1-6,TGCAGTGCACCGTTCTCGGGTGACTATAATTCACCCCTCCACTTT,CSAPFSGDYNSPLHF
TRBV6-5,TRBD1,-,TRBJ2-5,TGTGCCAGCAGTTACGACAGGGGGGCACAAGAGACCCAGTACTTC,CASSYDRGAQETQYF
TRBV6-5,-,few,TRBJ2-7,TGTGCCAGCAGTTACTCTGGCACCTACGGCTCCTACGAGCAGTACTTC,CASSYSGTYGSYEQYF
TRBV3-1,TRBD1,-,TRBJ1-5,TGTGCCAGCAGCTCGGGACAGCACTCAGTAGGATATCAGCCCCAGCATTTT,CASSSGQHSVGYQPQHF
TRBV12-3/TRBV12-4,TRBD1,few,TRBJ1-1,TGTGCCAGCAGTGACCAGGGGGCCGTCACTGAAGCTTTCTTT,CASSDQGAVTEAFF
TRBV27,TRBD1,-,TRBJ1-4,TGTGCCAGCAGTTGGACCCGGACAGGGGCCTATGAAAAACTGTTTTTT,CASSWTRTGAYEKLFF
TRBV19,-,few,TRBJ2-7,TGTGCCAGTAGTATTGGGACACTGAGCCTCAAAGCCTACGAGCAGTACTTC,CASSIGTLSLKAYEQYF
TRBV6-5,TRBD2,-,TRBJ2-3,TGTGCCAGCAGTTACCGCGCAACTAGCGGGAGCAGCACAGATACGCAGTATTTT,CASSYRATSGSSTDTQYF
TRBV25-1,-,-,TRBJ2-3,TGTGCCAGCACCGCGGACAGTGGAAGGGATACGCAGTATTTT,CASTADSGRDTQYF
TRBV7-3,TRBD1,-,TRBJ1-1,TGTGCCAGCAGCTTGTCCCGGGACAGCCCCACTGAAGCTTTCTTT,CASSLSRDSPTEAFF